This T cell receptor beta chain was captured in a study of radiotherapy plus CTLA-4 blockade in lung cancer. Findings of the study overall: Reportedly, early blood T cell clone dynamics best predicted response, with interferon-beta.

Sequencing was performed with immunoSEQ multiplex PCR; in TCRdb, only in-frame clones are kept and a portion is missing. The sample carries some 46,000 clones, 70% to 80% recorded once. On this clone: Its antigen is undetermined.

The starting material was peripheral blood, obtained from a patient treated with radiotherapy plus ipilimumab. This receptor was obtained from a human donor with non-small cell lung cancer whose response to radiotherapy plus ipilimumab could not be evaluated.

Here the CDR3 reads CASSPRGVYGYTF. In nucleotides, the CDR3 is TGTGCCAGCAGTCCCCGCGGCGTCTATGGCTACACCTTC. The genes are TRBV6-5 and TRBJ1-2; D gene uncertain. This CDR3 has 13 amino acids. Trimming pared 5 bases from V and 4 bases from J, leaving 11 bases between. Germline assignment: CDR1 MNHEY and CDR2 SVGAGI.